Below, 9 T cell receptor beta chains from the same sample are listed, as sequenced in a study of blood T cell repertoires in COVID-19. Here immunoSEQ multiplex PCR was the method, and the copy in TCRdb shows in-frame clones only, minus some. The table records roughly 360,000 clones, over 75% of them present only once. The source material was PBMCs or T cells enriched from blood (not recorded which). All receptors derive from a man aged 30 to 45 who had recovered from COVID-19.

The chain uses TRBV18 and TRBJ1-1, with a weak D call TRBD1 (6 bases). Trimming cost V 6 bases and J 1 base, with 18 bases left between them. The CDR3 length is 16 residues. Germline V gene data show CDR1 as KGHSH and CDR2 as LQKENI. The CDR3 DNA reads as TGTGCCAGCTCTCGCACCGGGACATCGGCGAACACTGAAGCTTTCTTT. It specifies CASSRTGTSANTEAFF.

The V gene is TRBV7-3, the J gene TRBJ1-1, with D perhaps matching TRBD1 (5 bases). The CDR3 length is 13 residues. The V end lost 5 bases, the J end lost 1 base, and 8 bases lay between the germline ends. The germline V gene has CDR1 SGHTA and CDR2 FQGTGA. Here the CDR3 DNA reads TGTGCCAGCAGCAGGGGAGGGAACACTGAAGCTTTCTTT. This translates into CASSRGGNTEAFF.

In DNA, the CDR3 is TGTGCCAGCAGCATACCGGGACAGTTATGGTATGGCTACACCTTC. As protein: CASSIPGQLWYGYTF. V gene TRBV7-2 combines with J gene TRBJ1-2; 7 bases align to TRBD1. CDR1 is SGHTA, CDR2 FQGNSA, per germline. CDR3 length: 15 residues. V lost 5 bases and J lost 5; bases outside the gene matches: 11.

This sequence joins TRBV3-1 (or the pseudogene TRBV3-2) and TRBJ2-3; tentatively, D is TRBD2 (5 bases). This CDR3 has 14 residues. The V gene's germline CDR1 is LGHDT and CDR2 YNNKEL (reference sequence). The V end was cut by 6 bases, the J end by 2 bases, with 12 bases between. Written as DNA, the CDR3 is TGTGCCAGCAGACCCGGACTGGACACAGATACGCAGTATTTT. Amino acid sequence: CASRPGLDTDTQYF.

The chain is built from TRBV6-1 and TRBJ1-3; TRBD1 is a possible D gene (6 bases). Trimming removed 3 bases at V and 4 bases at J, with 13 bases between. Germline V gene sequence: CDR1 MNHNS, CDR2 SASEGT. The CDR3 is 15 amino acids. CDR3 protein: CASSDMGAVGNTIYF. CDR3 DNA: TGTGCCAGCAGTGATATGGGGGCGGTAGGAAACACCATATATTTT.

The V call is TRBV7-2, the J call TRBJ1-2; 8 bases are a match to TRBD1. The CDR3 extends over 13 amino acids. After removal of 8 bases from V and 1 base from J, the junction contained 3 bases not matched to a gene. Per the germline V gene, CDR1 is SGHTA and CDR2 is FQGNSA. The CDR3 sequence is CASGDRINYGYTF. As DNA, the CDR3 is TGTGCCAGCGGGGACAGGATTAACTATGGCTACACCTTC.

The V and J genes are TRBV5-1 and TRBJ2-3; possible D gene TRBD1, 6 bases. Trimming shortened V by 0 bases and J by 7 bases, and 18 bases separated the two germline ends. Per germline, CDR1 SGHRS and CDR2 YFSETQ. The CDR3 is 16 residues long. CDR3 amino acids: CASSLVGRGLTNTQYF. CDR3 DNA: TGCGCCAGCAGCTTGGTTGGCAGGGGTCTTACAAATACGCAGTATTTT.

This sequence joins TRBV5-6 and TRBJ1-1; TRBD1 agrees at 9 bases. CDR1 and CDR2 (germline): SGHDT, YYEEEE. J gave up 4 bases and V 3 bases, and 10 bases lay outside the gene matches. The CDR3 is made up of 16 amino acids. CDR3 loop: CASSSNLQGASTEAFF. The CDR3 region has the DNA TGTGCCAGCAGCTCCAATTTACAGGGGGCGAGCACTGAAGCTTTCTTT.

The genes are TRBV2 and TRBJ2-7; 7 nucleotides align to TRBD1. The length of the CDR3 is 16 residues. CDR1 and CDR2 (germline): SNHLY, FYNNEI. V lost 5 bases and J lost 7; bases outside the gene matches: 17. The CDR3 DNA sequence: TGTGCCAGCAGTCCCGTAGGACAGGTCGGCGGTCTTGAGCAGTACTTC. Translating it yields CASSPVGQVGGLEQYF.